The T cell receptor beta chain described here comes from a study of shared clonotypes between healthy human individuals. As for the study in general: Each donor contributed plates that comprised three CD4 naive, three CD4 memory, two CD8 naive and one CD8 memory.

Findings of the study overall: Naive subsets tended to show greater estimated richness than memory subsets. Having only a few donors restricted how much genetic and exposure-history diversity was captured. Clonotypes which were not shared had lower generation probabilities than clonotypes that all four donors shared.

The naive CD8 population came from CD45RO-negative cells selected for CCR7, without terminally differentiated effector memory CD45RA+ cells. Only in-frame clones appear in the TCRdb table, and some are missing; sequencing was by immunoSEQ multiplex PCR. The profile shows roughly 1,800,000 clones, over 85% of them singletons. Regarding this clone: The antigen remains undetermined.

In germline, CDR1 is SGHNT, CDR2 YYREEE (reference sequence). V lost 3 bases, J lost 5 bases, and 11 bases lay in between. This CDR3 is 13 amino acids long. V usage is TRBV5-4 and J usage is TRBJ2-5; D gene uncertain. The origin of this receptor is a young man in good health. The sample consisted of naive CD8+ T cells sorted from blood. DNA for the CDR3: TGTGCCAGCAGCTGGGCGGTTCAGGAGACCCAGTACTTC. Amino acids: CASSWAVQETQYF.